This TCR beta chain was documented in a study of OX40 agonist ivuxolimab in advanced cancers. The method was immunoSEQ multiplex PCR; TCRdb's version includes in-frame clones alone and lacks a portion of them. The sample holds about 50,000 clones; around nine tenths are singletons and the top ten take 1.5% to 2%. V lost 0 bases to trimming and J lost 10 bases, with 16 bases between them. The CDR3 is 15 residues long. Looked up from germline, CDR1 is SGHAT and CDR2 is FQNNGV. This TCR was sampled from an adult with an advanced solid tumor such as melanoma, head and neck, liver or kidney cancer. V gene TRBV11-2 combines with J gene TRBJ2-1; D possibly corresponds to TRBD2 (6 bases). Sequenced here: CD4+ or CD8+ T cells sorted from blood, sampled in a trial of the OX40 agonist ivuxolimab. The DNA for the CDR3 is TGTGCCAGCAGCTTAGATCGTGGGGGGACGGGGGAGCAGTTCTTC. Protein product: CASSLDRGGTGEQFF.